A selection of T cell receptor beta chains follows, all from one sample in a study of neoadjuvant anti-PD-1 for oral cavity cancer. Using immunoSEQ multiplex PCR, the repertoire was profiled, and TCRdb retains in-frame clones only, with some absent. The sample lists tens of thousands of clones; approximately 40% were seen once. The material was tumor tissue, obtained after nivolumab (anti-PD-1) treatment. The receptors derive from a person aged 40 to 85 with oral cavity squamous cell carcinoma. Both conserved end residues are part of each CDR3. Fields, in order: J gene, V gene, D gene, clone size, CDR3 protein, CDR3 DNA. The D gene is left open where the match is weak. A row's size may be missing; if present it is once, few, many or a size class.

j_call: TRBJ2-3; v_call: TRBV7-6; d_call: -; clone_size: -; cdr3_aa: CASSLSRTDTQYF; cdr3_nt: TGTGCCAGCAGCTTATCTAGGACAGATACGCAGTATTTT
j_call: TRBJ1-1; v_call: TRBV9; d_call: -; clone_size: medium-sized; cdr3_aa: CASSPGHTEAFF; cdr3_nt: TGTGCCAGCAGCCCTGGGCACACTGAAGCTTTCTTT
j_call: TRBJ2-3; v_call: TRBV6-1; d_call: TRBD2; clone_size: -; cdr3_aa: CASSEASAGVSTQYF; cdr3_nt: TGTGCCAGCAGTGAAGCTTCAGCGGGAGTGAGTACGCAGTATTTT
j_call: TRBJ2-7; v_call: TRBV7-9; d_call: -; clone_size: -; cdr3_aa: CASSRIDYEQYF; cdr3_nt: TGTGCCAGCAGCCGTATAGACTACGAGCAGTACTTC
j_call: TRBJ1-5; v_call: TRBV28; d_call: TRBD1; clone_size: -; cdr3_aa: CASSLYDRGGNQPQHF; cdr3_nt: TGTGCCAGCAGTTTATATGACAGGGGTGGCAATCAGCCCCAGCATTTT
j_call: TRBJ2-3; v_call: TRBV28; d_call: -; clone_size: -; cdr3_aa: CASRGLWLATDTQYF; cdr3_nt: TGTGCCAGCAGGGGACTCTGGCTTGCCACAGATACGCAGTATTTT
j_call: TRBJ2-5; v_call: TRBV28; d_call: -; clone_size: -; cdr3_aa: CASSLFGGLGETQYF; cdr3_nt: TGTGCCAGCAGTTTATTCGGCGGCTTGGGAGAGACCCAGTACTTC
j_call: TRBJ2-7; v_call: TRBV5-6; d_call: -; clone_size: many; cdr3_aa: CASSLRGSYEQYF; cdr3_nt: TGTGCCAGCAGCTTGCGCGGCTCCTACGAGCAGTACTTC
j_call: TRBJ1-1; v_call: TRBV27; d_call: TRBD1; clone_size: -; cdr3_aa: CASSWDRNTEAFF; cdr3_nt: TGTGCCAGCAGTTGGGACAGGAACACTGAAGCTTTCTTT
j_call: TRBJ2-3; v_call: TRBV15; d_call: -; clone_size: -; cdr3_aa: CATSRDVRGTDTQYF; cdr3_nt: TGTGCCACCAGCAGAGATGTAAGGGGGACAGATACGCAGTATTTT
j_call: TRBJ2-1; v_call: TRBV10-1; d_call: -; clone_size: few; cdr3_aa: CASSDSYNEQFF; cdr3_nt: TGCGCCAGCAGTGACAGCTACAATGAGCAGTTCTTC
j_call: TRBJ1-2; v_call: TRBV6-1; d_call: -; clone_size: few; cdr3_aa: CASRRDGIGYTF; cdr3_nt: TGTGCCAGCAGGCGGGACGGCATTGGCTACACCTTC
j_call: TRBJ2-5; v_call: TRBV7-9; d_call: -; clone_size: few; cdr3_aa: CASSPIETQYF; cdr3_nt: TGTGCCAGCAGCCCGATAGAGACCCAGTACTTC
j_call: TRBJ2-5; v_call: TRBV27; d_call: TRBD1; clone_size: few; cdr3_aa: CASSKRTGGQETQYF; cdr3_nt: TGTGCCAGCAGTAAGCGAACAGGGGGTCAAGAGACCCAGTACTTC
j_call: TRBJ1-3; v_call: TRBV30; d_call: TRBD1; clone_size: -; cdr3_aa: CAWSTGQGTNTIYF; cdr3_nt: TGTGCCTGGAGTACAGGACAGGGGACAAACACCATATATTTT
j_call: TRBJ2-5; v_call: TRBV7-2; d_call: -; clone_size: -; cdr3_aa: CASSFPGALQYF; cdr3_nt: TGTGCCAGCAGCTTTCCGGGGGCGCTTCAGTACTTC
j_call: TRBJ1-2; v_call: TRBV19; d_call: TRBD1; clone_size: many; cdr3_aa: CASSPAGYRGRNYGYTF; cdr3_nt: TGTGCCAGTAGTCCAGCGGGATACAGGGGGCGCAACTATGGCTACACCTTC
j_call: TRBJ1-2; v_call: TRBV27; d_call: -; clone_size: few; cdr3_aa: CASLPEGGTNYGYTF; cdr3_nt: TGTGCCAGCCTACCCGAGGGGGGAACTAACTATGGCTACACCTTC
j_call: TRBJ1-3; v_call: TRBV10-3; d_call: -; clone_size: few; cdr3_aa: CATDNSGNTIYF; cdr3_nt: TGTGCCACCGACAACTCTGGAAACACCATATATTTT
j_call: TRBJ1-2; v_call: TRBV30; d_call: -; clone_size: -; cdr3_aa: CAWRRVGGYTF; cdr3_nt: TGTGCCTGGAGGCGGGTGGGCGGCTACACCTTC
j_call: TRBJ2-7; v_call: TRBV11-3; d_call: TRBD2; clone_size: -; cdr3_aa: CASSSGGSKHEQYF; cdr3_nt: TGTGCCAGCAGCTCCGGCGGGAGTAAACACGAGCAGTACTTC
j_call: TRBJ2-7; v_call: TRBV7-2; d_call: TRBD2; clone_size: -; cdr3_aa: CASSLTSGRVYEQYF; cdr3_nt: TGTGCCAGCAGCTTAACTAGCGGGAGGGTCTACGAGCAGTACTTC